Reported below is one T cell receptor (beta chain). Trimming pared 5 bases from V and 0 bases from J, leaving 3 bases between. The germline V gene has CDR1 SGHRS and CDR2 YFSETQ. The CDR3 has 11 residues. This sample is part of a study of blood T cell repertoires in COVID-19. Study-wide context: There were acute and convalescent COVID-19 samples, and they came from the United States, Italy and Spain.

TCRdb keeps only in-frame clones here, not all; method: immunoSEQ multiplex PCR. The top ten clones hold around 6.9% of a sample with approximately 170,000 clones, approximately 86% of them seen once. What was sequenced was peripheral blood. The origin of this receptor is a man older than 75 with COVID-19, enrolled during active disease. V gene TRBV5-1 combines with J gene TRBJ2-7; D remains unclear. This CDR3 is CASSRSYEQYF. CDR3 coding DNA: TGCGCCAGCAGTCGCTCCTACGAGCAGTACTTC.